These T cell receptor beta chains were read from a single sample in a study of T cells expressing NK-cell markers. Reanalyzing the 5' RACE reads, TCRdb keeps one entry per CDR3 protein, without DNA. The sample has 550,000 or so distinct CDR3 sequences. Sequencing input: blood T cells: a sorted CD56 or NKG2C T cell subset, CD4+ or CD8+ T cells, or bulk PBMC T cells (not recorded which). The receptors were sampled from a man between 18 and 35 years old in good health. Both conserved end residues are part of each CDR3.

CDR3	J	V	length
CASSLLLGSTEAFF	TRBJ1-1	TRBV7-9	14
CASSIRTGGEQYF	TRBJ2-7	TRBV7-8	13
CASSPVATEAFF	TRBJ1-1	TRBV18	12
CASSLSSPTSGAFNEQFF	TRBJ2-1	TRBV6-1	18
CASSELKRGANEQYF	TRBJ2-7	TRBV25-1	15
CASSRGPIGGYSSYEQYF	TRBJ2-7	TRBV7-2	18
CASSLGVRRDTQYF	TRBJ2-3	TRBV11-2	14
CASSRGTSGITSTDTQYF	TRBJ2-3	TRBV7-7	18
CASSFKRGSLTDTQYF	TRBJ2-3	TRBV7-2	16
CSVALGSIQETQYF	TRBJ2-5	TRBV29-1	14
CASQRSGSRSNEQFF	TRBJ2-1	TRBV6-2/TRBV6-3	15
CASSYTTEAFF	TRBJ1-1	TRBV6-2/TRBV6-3	11
CASSPGEGGEAFF	TRBJ1-1	TRBV7-9	13
CASSLEAGITDTQYF	TRBJ2-3	TRBV7-2	15
CSVWLAGELFF	TRBJ2-2	TRBV29-1	11
CASQIPGLEQFF	TRBJ2-1	TRBV12-3/TRBV12-4	12
CATRHTGGNTGELFF	TRBJ2-2	TRBV15	15
CAISESGLAGRTDTQYF	TRBJ2-3	TRBV10-3	17
CSAREGTGGAGTEAFF	TRBJ1-1	TRBV20-1	16
CASSLTSGGTVGGELFF	TRBJ2-2	TRBV9	17
CSASRGPKGEQYF	TRBJ2-7	TRBV20-1	13
CASSYGPNEQFF	TRBJ2-1	TRBV12-3/TRBV12-4	12
CASRVLSSGSRDTQYF	TRBJ2-3	TRBV6-5	16
CASGHSLEQYF	TRBJ2-7	TRBV6-2/TRBV6-3	11
CASSLVRTTEKHTDTQYF	TRBJ2-3	TRBV7-9	18
CASGLDRARNTIYF	TRBJ1-3	TRBV12-3/TRBV12-4	14
CASSPGSLHEQYF	TRBJ2-7	TRBV3-1	13
CSARDPALGTDTQYF	TRBJ2-3	TRBV20-1	15
CASSYTESGANVLTF	TRBJ2-6	TRBV6-2/TRBV6-3	15
CDSSLDQTHTDTQYF	TRBJ2-3	TRBV7-2	15
CASRGTGMRNQPQHF	TRBJ1-5	TRBV10-2	15
CASSQDKEQQFF	TRBJ2-1	TRBV4-1	12
CATSGIGTDKQVAGYEQYF	TRBJ2-7	TRBV24-1	19